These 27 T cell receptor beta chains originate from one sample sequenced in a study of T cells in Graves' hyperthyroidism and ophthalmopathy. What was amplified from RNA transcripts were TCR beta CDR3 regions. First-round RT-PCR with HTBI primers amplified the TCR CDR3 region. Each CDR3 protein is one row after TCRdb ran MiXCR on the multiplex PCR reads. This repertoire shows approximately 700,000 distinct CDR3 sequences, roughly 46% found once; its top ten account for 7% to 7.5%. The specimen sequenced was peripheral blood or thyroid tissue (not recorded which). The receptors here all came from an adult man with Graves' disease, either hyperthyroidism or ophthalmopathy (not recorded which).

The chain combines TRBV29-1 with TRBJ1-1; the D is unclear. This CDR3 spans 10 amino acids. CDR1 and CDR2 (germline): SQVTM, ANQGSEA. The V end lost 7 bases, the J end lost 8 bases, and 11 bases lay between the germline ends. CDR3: CSGAQEEAFF. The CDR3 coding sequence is TGCAGCGGGGCCCAGGAAGAAGCTTTCTTT.

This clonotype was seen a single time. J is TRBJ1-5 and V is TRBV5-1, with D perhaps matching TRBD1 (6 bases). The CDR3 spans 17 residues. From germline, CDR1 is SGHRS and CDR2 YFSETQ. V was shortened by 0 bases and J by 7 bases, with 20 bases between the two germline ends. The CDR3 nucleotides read TGCGCCAGCAGCTTGGGCCTTTTACAGGGACGGGGGCAGCCCCAGCATTTT. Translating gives CASSLGLLQGRGQPQHF.

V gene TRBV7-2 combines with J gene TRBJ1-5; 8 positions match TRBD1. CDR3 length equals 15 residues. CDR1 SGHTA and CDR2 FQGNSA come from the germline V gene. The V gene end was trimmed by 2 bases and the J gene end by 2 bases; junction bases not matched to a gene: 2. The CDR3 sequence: CASSLLGQGNQPQHF. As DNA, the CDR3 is TGTGCCAGCAGCTTACTGGGACAGGGCAATCAGCCCCAGCATTTT.

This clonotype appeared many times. CDR3 sequence reads: CASSSVTEQPLHF. The CDR3, as DNA: TGTGCCAGCAGCTCCGTGACCGAGCAACCCCTCCACTTT. The chain has TRBV12-3 or TRBV12-4 and TRBJ1-6; D ambiguous. V lost 6 bases to trimming and J lost 12 bases, with 15 bases between them. There are 13 residues in the CDR3.

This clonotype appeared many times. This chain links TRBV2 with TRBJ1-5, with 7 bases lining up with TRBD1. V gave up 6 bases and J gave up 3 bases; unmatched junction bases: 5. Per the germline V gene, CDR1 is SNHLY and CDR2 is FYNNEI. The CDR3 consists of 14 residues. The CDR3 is CASSRQGSNQPQHF. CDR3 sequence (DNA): TGTGCCAGCAGCAGACAGGGCTCCAATCAGCCCCAGCATTTT.

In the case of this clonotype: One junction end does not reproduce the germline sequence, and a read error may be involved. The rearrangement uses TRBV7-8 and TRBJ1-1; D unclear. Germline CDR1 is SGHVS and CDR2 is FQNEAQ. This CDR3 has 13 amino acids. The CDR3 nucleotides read TGTGCCAGCAGCTCCAACCCCGTGACTGAAGCTTCCTTT. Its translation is CASSSNPVTEASF.

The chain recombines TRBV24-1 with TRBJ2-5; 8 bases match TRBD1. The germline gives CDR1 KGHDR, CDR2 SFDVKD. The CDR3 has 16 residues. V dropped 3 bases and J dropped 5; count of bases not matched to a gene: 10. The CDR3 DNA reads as TGTGCCACCAGTGATGCCACCGCAGGGGGCACGGAGACCCAGTACTTC. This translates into CATSDATAGGTETQYF.

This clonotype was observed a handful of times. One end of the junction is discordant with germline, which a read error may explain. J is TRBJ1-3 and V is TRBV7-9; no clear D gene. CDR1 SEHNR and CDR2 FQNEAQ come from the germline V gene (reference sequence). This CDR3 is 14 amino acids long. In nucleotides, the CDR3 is TGCGCCAGCAGCCAGGTGGTATCTGGAAACACCATATATTTT. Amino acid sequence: CASSQVVSGNTIYF.

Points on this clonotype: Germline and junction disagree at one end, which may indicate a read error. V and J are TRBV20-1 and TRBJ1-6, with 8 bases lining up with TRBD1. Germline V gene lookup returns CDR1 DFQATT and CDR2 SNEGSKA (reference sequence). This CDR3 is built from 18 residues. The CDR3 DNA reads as TGCAGTGCCAGAGAACGGACAGGGATCGGTTCCTATAATTCACCCCTCCACTTT. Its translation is CSARERTGIGSYNSPLHF.

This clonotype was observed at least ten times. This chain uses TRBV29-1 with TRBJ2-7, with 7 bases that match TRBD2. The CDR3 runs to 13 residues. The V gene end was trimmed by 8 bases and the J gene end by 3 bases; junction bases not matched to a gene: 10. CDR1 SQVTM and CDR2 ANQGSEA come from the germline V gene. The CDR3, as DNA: TGCAGCTCAAAGACTAGCTCGGGCTACGAGCAGTACTTC. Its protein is CSSKTSSGYEQYF.

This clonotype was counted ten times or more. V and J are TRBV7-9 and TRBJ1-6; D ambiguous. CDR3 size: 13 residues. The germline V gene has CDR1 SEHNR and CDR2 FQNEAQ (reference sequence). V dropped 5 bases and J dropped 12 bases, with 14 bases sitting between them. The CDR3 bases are TGTGCCAGCAGCAAAGACCGACGGGTACCCCTCCACTTT. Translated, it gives CASSKDRRVPLHF.

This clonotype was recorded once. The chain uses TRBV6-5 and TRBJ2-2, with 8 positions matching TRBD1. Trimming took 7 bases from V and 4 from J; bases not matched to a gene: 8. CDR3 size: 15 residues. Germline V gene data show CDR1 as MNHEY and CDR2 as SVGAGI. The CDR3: CASTMTGAGTGELFF. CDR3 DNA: TGTGCCAGCACTATGACAGGGGCGGGCACCGGGGAGCTGTTTTTT.

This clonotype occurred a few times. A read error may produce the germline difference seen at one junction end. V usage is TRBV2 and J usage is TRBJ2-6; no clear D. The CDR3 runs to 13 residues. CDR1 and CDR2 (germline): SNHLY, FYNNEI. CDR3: CASSETGDNVLTF. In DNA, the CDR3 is TGTGCCAGCAGTGAGACTGGGGACAACGTCCTGACTTTC.

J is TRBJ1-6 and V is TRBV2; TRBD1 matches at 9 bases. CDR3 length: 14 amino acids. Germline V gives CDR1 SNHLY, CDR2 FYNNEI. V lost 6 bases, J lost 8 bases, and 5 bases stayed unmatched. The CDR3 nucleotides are TGTGCCAGCAGAGTCGACAGGGGGGATTCACCCCTCCACTTT. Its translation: CASRVDRGDSPLHF.

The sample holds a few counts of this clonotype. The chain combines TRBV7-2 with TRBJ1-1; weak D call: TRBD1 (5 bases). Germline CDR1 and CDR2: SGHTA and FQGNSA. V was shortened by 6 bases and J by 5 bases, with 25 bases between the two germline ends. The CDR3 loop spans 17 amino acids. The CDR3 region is CASSSHLGRRGETEAFF. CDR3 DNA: TGTGCCAGCAGTTCCCACCTAGGGAGGAGAGGGGAAACTGAAGCTTTCTTT. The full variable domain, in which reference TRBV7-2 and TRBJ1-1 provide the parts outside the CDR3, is GAGVSQSPSNKVTEKGKDVELRCDPISGHTALYWYRQSLGQGLEFLIYFQGNSAPDKSGLPSDRFSAERTGGSVSTLTIQRTQQEDSAVYLCASSSHLGRRGETEAFFGQGTRLTVV.

The CDR3 spells CATTEDPRDEKLFF. CDR3 sequence (DNA): TGTGCCACCACGGAGGACCCCAGGGACGAAAAACTGTTTTTT. This sequence joins TRBV2 and TRBJ1-4; tentative D call: TRBD1 (5 bases). This CDR3 is 14 amino acids long. Germline V gene data show CDR1 as SNHLY and CDR2 as FYNNEI. Trimming shortened V by 10 bases and J by 8 bases, and 20 bases separated the two germline ends. Combining the CDR3 with reference TRBV2 and TRBJ1-4 gives the whole variable domain EPEVTQTPSHQVTQMGQEVILRCVPISNHLYFYWYRQILGQKVEFLVSFYNNEISEKSEIFDDQFSVERPDGSNFTLKIRSTKLEDSAMYFCATTEDPRDEKLFFGSGTQLSVL.

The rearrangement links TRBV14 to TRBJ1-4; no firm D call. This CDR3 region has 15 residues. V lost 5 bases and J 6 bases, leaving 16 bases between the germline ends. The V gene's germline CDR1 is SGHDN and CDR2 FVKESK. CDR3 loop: CASSSRGGYYEKLFF. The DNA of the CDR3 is TGTGCCAGCAGCTCCCGCGGAGGGTACTATGAAAAACTGTTTTTT. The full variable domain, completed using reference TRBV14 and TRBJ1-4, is EAGVTQFPSHSVIEKGQTVTLRCDPISGHDNLYWYRRVMGKEIKFLLHFVKESKQDESGMPNNRFLAERTGGTYSTLKVQPAELEDSGVYFCASSSRGGYYEKLFFGSGTQLSVL.

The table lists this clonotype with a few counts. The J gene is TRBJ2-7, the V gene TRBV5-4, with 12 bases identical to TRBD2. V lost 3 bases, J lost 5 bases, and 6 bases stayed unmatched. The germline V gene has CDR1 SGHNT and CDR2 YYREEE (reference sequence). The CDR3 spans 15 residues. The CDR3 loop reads CASSSGLAGNNEQYF. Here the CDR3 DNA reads TGTGCCAGCAGCTCCGGACTAGCGGGAAATAACGAGCAGTACTTC.

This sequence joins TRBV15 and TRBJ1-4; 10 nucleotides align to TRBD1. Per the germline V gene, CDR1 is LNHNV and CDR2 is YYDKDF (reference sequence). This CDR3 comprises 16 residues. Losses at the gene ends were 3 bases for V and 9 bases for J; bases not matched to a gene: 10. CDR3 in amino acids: CATSSRVTGGNQKLFF. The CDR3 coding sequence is TGTGCCACCAGCAGCAGAGTGACAGGGGGCAATCAAAAACTGTTTTTT.

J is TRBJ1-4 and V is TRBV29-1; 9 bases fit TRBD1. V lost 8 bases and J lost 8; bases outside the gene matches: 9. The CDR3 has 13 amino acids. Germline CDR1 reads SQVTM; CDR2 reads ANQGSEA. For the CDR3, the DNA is TGCAGCCAAGGGGACAGGGAACAAGAAAAACTGTTTTTT. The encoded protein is CSQGDREQEKLFF.

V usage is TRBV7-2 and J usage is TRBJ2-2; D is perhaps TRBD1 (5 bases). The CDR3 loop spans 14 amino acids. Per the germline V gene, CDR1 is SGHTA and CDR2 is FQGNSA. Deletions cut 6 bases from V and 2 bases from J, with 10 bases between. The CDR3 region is CASRRQFNTGELFF. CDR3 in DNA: TGTGCCAGCAGACGACAGTTTAACACCGGGGAGCTGTTTTTT.

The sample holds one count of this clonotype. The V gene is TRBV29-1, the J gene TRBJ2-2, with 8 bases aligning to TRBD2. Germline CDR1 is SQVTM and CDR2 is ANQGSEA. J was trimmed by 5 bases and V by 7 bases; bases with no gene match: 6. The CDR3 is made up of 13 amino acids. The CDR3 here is CSGSGRETGELFF. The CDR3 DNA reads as TGCAGCGGGAGCGGGAGAGAAACCGGGGAGCTGTTTTTT.

CDR3 region: CASGPGSYEQYF. The CDR3 region has the DNA TGTGCCAGCGGCCCAGGGTCTTACGAGCAGTACTTC. This rearrangement joins TRBV7-3 to TRBJ2-7; a possible D gene is TRBD1 (5 bases). V lost 8 bases, J lost 4 bases, and 12 bases lay in between. CDR3 length: 12 amino acids. The germline V gene encodes CDR1 SGHTA and CDR2 FQGTGA.

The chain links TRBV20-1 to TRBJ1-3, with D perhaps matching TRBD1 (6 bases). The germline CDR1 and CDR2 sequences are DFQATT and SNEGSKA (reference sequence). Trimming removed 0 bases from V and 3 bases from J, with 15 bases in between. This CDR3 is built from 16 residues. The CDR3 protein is CSARDGAGVDGNTIYF. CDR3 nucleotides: TGCAGTGCTAGAGATGGTGCAGGGGTTGATGGAAACACCATATATTTT.

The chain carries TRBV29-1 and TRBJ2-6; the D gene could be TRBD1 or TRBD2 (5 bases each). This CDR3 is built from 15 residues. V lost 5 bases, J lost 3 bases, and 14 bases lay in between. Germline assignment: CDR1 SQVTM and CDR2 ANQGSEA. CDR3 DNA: TGCAGCGTTAGGGACGGCCGCTATGGGGCCAACGTCCTGACTTTC. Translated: CSVRDGRYGANVLTF.

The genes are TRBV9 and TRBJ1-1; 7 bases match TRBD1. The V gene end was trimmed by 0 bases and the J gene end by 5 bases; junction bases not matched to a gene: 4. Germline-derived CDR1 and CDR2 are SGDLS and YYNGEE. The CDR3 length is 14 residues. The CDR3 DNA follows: TGTGCCAGCAGCGTAGGACAGGGAGAGACTGAAGCTTTCTTT. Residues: CASSVGQGETEAFF.

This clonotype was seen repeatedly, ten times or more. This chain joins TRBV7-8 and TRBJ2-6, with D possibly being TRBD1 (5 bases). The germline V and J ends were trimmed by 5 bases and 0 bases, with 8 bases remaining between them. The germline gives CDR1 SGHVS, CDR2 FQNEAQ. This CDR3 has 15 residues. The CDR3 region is CASSTQGSGANVLTF. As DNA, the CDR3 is TGTGCCAGCAGCACCCAGGGCTCTGGGGCCAACGTCCTGACTTTC.